Below, 32 T cell receptor beta chains from the same sample are listed, as sequenced in a study of blood T cell repertoires in COVID-19. Sequencing was performed with immunoSEQ multiplex PCR; in TCRdb, only in-frame clones are kept and a portion is missing. There are 200,000 to 300,000 clones in the sample; roughly 85% occur only once, and more than 4.5% lies in the top ten. Specimen: peripheral blood. These receptors originate from a man aged 50 to 59 with COVID-19, enrolled during active disease.

CDR3 region: CASSYGGTEYGYTF. The DNA of the CDR3 is TGCGCCAGCAGCTATGGGGGGACAGAATATGGCTACACCTTC. The gene calls are TRBV5-1 and TRBJ1-2; 7 bases fit TRBD1. The V and J ends lost 3 bases and 5 bases, in that order; junction bases with no gene match: 7. In germline, CDR1 is SGHRS, CDR2 YFSETQ. The CDR3 spans 14 residues.

The chain combines TRBV2 with TRBJ2-5; a weak D match, TRBD1 (6 bases). The V and J ends lost 5 bases and 5 bases respectively, with 12 bases between them. CDR1 SNHLY and CDR2 FYNNEI come from the germline V gene. CDR3 size: 13 residues. The CDR3 protein is CASSQQGWETQYF. Written as DNA, the CDR3 is TGTGCCAGCAGTCAACAGGGATGGGAGACCCAGTACTTC.

The chain has TRBV27 and TRBJ2-3; TRBD2 might be the D (7 bases). CDR1 MNHEY and CDR2 SMNVEV come from the germline V gene (reference sequence). The V end was cut by 3 bases, the J end by 13 bases, with 20 bases between. This CDR3 has 14 amino acids. CDR3 amino acids: CASSFPGGQGNEYF. The CDR3 bases are TGTGCCAGCAGTTTTCCGGGGGGCCAGGGGAATGAGTATTTT.

The chain recombines TRBV4-1 with TRBJ1-6, with 7 bases that match TRBD1. CDR1 and CDR2 (germline): MGHRA, YSYEKL. Trimming removed 5 bases from V and 6 bases from J; junction bases left unmatched: 10. The CDR3 contains 16 residues. CDR3 in amino acids: CASSGNSGTANSPLHF. The CDR3 DNA reads TGCGCCAGCAGCGGAAACTCCGGGACAGCTAATTCACCCCTCCACTTT.

The rearrangement uses TRBV19 and TRBJ2-3; tentatively, D is TRBD1 (6 bases). The CDR3 loop spans 16 amino acids. Trimming pared 1 base from V and 1 base from J, leaving 12 bases between. CDR1 LNHDA and CDR2 SQIVND come from the germline V gene (reference sequence). DNA of the CDR3: TGTGCCAGTAGTATAGTTTTCAGGGGAGGCACAGATACGCAGTATTTT. Protein: CASSIVFRGGTDTQYF.

The V call is TRBV11-2, the J call TRBJ1-5, with a possible D match to TRBD1 (6 bases). The CDR3 runs 14 residues. Germline CDR1 reads SGHAT; CDR2 reads FQNNGV. Trimming shortened V by 3 bases and J by 4 bases, and 10 bases separated the two germline ends. The CDR3 sequence is CASSFGGPNQPQHF. Here the CDR3 DNA reads TGTGCCAGCAGCTTCGGGGGGCCGAATCAGCCCCAGCATTTT.

The CDR3 DNA sequence: TGTGCCAGCAGCCGGGATTCTAGCGGGTTTAGCACAGATACGCAGTATTTT. Amino acids: CASSRDSSGFSTDTQYF. The J gene is TRBJ2-3, the V gene TRBV3-1 (or the pseudogene TRBV3-2); 8 bases are shared with TRBD2. The CDR3 runs to 17 residues. Germline-derived CDR1 and CDR2 are LGHDT and YNNKEL (reference sequence). Trimming took 4 bases from V and 0 from J; bases not matched to a gene: 9.

This clone is a singleton in its sample. The chain uses TRBV30 and TRBJ1-1; tentative D call: TRBD1 (5 bases). Germline-derived CDR1 and CDR2 are GTSNPN and SVGIG (reference sequence). The CDR3 covers 15 residues. Deletions cut 1 base from V and 1 base from J, with 13 bases between. The CDR3 protein is CAWSDFGGSNTEAFF. For the CDR3, the DNA is TGTGCCTGGAGTGACTTTGGGGGGTCGAACACTGAAGCTTTCTTT.

This clone was recorded a few times. The chain couples TRBV18 to TRBJ2-7; tentatively, D is TRBD2 (5 bases). Trimming cost V 2 bases and J 3 bases, with 11 bases left between them. Germline V gene data show CDR1 as KGHSH and CDR2 as LQKENI. The CDR3 has 14 residues. DNA of the CDR3: TGTGCCAGCTCACCATCCGGGGTCGGCTACGAGCAGTACTTC. Protein sequence: CASSPSGVGYEQYF.

This clone was found once. The V gene is TRBV4-1, the J gene TRBJ1-6, with D unclear. V lost 0 bases and J 7 bases, leaving 13 bases between the germline ends. Germline-derived CDR1 and CDR2 are MGHRA and YSYEKL. The CDR3 is 16 residues long. CDR3 sequence reads: CASSQEGSWVNSPLHF. In DNA, the CDR3 is TGCGCCAGCAGCCAAGAAGGGAGCTGGGTGAATTCACCCCTCCACTTT.

V gene TRBV15 combines with J gene TRBJ1-1; 11 positions agree with TRBD1. CDR3 length: 14 residues. Germline loops: CDR1 LNHNV, CDR2 YYDKDF (reference sequence). Germline trimming cut 3 bases from V and 4 bases from J; bases unmatched to any gene: 1. The CDR3 region is CATSSGQGATEAFF. The CDR3 DNA is TGTGCCACCAGCAGTGGACAGGGGGCCACTGAAGCTTTCTTT.

A note on this clone: The sample contains more than one DNA sequence encoding this CDR3. The rearrangement links TRBV20-1 to TRBJ2-7; weak D call: TRBD2 (5 bases). CDR1 is DFQATT and CDR2 is SNEGSKA in the germline V gene (reference sequence). With 6 bases removed from V and 3 bases from J, the gap between germline ends came to 9 bases. This CDR3 has 11 residues. CDR3 sequence reads: CSARRGYEQYF. For the CDR3, the DNA is TGCAGTGCGAGACGGGGCTACGAGCAGTACTTC.

This chain uses TRBV5-5 with TRBJ2-7, with D possibly matching TRBD2 (6 bases). The CDR3 runs to 12 residues. Germline V gives CDR1 SGHKS, CDR2 YYEKEE (reference sequence). Between the trimmed V and J ends, which lost 4 bases and 5 bases, there was a span of 10 bases. This CDR3 reads CASSPRGNEQYF. DNA for the CDR3: TGTGCCAGCAGCCCCCGGGGGAACGAGCAGTACTTC.

The chain employs TRBV5-1 and TRBJ1-1, with a weak D call TRBD1 (5 bases). This CDR3 comprises 13 residues. The ends were cut back, 3 bases at V and 0 bases at J, with 6 bases in the middle. Germline lookup yields CDR1 SGHRS and CDR2 YFSETQ. CDR3 DNA sequence: TGCGCCAGCAGCTCAGGGTTGAACACTGAAGCTTTCTTT. It translates to CASSSGLNTEAFF.

This clone was recorded once. The rearrangement links TRBV11-1 to TRBJ2-2; no clear D gene. V was trimmed by 1 base and J by 5 bases, leaving 5 bases between them. The length of the CDR3 is 13 residues. Germline CDR1 and CDR2: SGHAT and FQDESV (reference sequence). CDR3 bases: TGTGCCAGCAGCTTAGGAGAGACCGGGGAGCTGTTTTTT. Its protein is CASSLGETGELFF.

This clone was seen a handful of times. The chain joins TRBV3-1 (or the pseudogene TRBV3-2) to TRBJ2-1; TRBD1 matches at 7 bases. V was clipped by 1 base and J by 2 bases; unmatched bases: 5. Germline V gene data show CDR1 as LGHDT and CDR2 as YNNKEL (reference sequence). The CDR3 length is 16 residues. The CDR3: CASSQAGQVPYNEQFF. The DNA for the CDR3 is TGTGCCAGCAGCCAAGCCGGACAGGTCCCCTACAATGAGCAGTTCTTC.

This clone was detected once. J is TRBJ1-4 and V is TRBV7-9, with 8 bases matching TRBD1. Trimming at V came to 5 bases and at J to 8 bases, leaving 10 bases not matched to a gene. CDR3 length: 15 residues. From germline, CDR1 is SEHNR and CDR2 FQNEAQ (reference sequence). Here the CDR3 DNA reads TGTGCCAGCAGCAATAAGGACAGGGTAGGCGAAAAACTGTTTTTT. Its protein product is CASSNKDRVGEKLFF.

The chain employs TRBV3-1 (or the pseudogene TRBV3-2) and TRBJ2-5; 7 bases align to TRBD2. Unmatched junction bases numbered 2, after V lost 3 bases and J lost 4 bases. CDR1 is LGHDT and CDR2 is YNNKEL in the germline V gene (reference sequence). The CDR3 consists of 13 residues. In DNA form, the CDR3 reads TGTGCCAGCAGCCATGGGGGGGGAGAGACCCAGTACTTC. It specifies CASSHGGGETQYF.

This chain uses TRBV6-6 with TRBJ1-1; TRBD1 is a possible D gene (5 bases). The CDR3 runs 14 residues. Germline values: CDR1 MNHNY, CDR2 SVGAGI (reference sequence). V was clipped by 5 bases and J by 4 bases, with 14 bases between them. The CDR3 DNA sequence: TGTGCCAGCAGTCCCCAGGGCGGACGCACTGAAGCTTTCTTT. Protein sequence: CASSPQGGRTEAFF.

The chain's CDR3 is CASSYFTGPYGYTF. CDR3 nucleotides: TGTGCCAGCAGCTACTTCACAGGCCCTTATGGCTACACCTTC. This rearrangement joins TRBV3-1 (or the pseudogene TRBV3-2) to TRBJ1-2; D may be TRBD1 (5 bases). CDR1 is LGHDT, CDR2 YNNKEL, per germline (reference sequence). The CDR3 consists of 14 residues. V was cut by 5 bases and J by 5 bases, with 15 bases left in between.

The rearrangement uses TRBV6-1 and TRBJ2-7; 7 bases fit TRBD1. Germline-derived CDR1 and CDR2 are MNHNS and SASEGT. The V segment lost 3 bases and the J segment 7 bases; nucleotides outside the gene matches: 12. The CDR3 contains 15 residues. The CDR3 loop reads CASSESTFGTEEQYF. CDR3 nucleotide sequence: TGTGCCAGCAGTGAGTCGACTTTCGGGACAGAAGAGCAGTACTTC.

The gene calls are TRBV7-3 and TRBJ2-3; TRBD2 agrees at 13 bases. V was pared by 5 bases and J by 6 bases, with 8 bases of the junction left unmatched. Germline V gene lookup returns CDR1 SGHTA and CDR2 FQGTGA. The CDR3 has 16 amino acids. CDR3 nucleotide sequence: TGTGCCAGCAGCGCCCGACTAGCGGGGGGTAGGGATACGCAGTATTTT. Translated: CASSARLAGGRDTQYF.

This chain uses TRBV28 with TRBJ2-7, with TRBD1 matching 9 bases. The CDR3 contains 15 residues. CDR1 and CDR2 (germline): MDHEN, SYDVKM. V gave up 6 bases and J gave up 1 base; unmatched junction bases: 7. CDR3 bases: TGTGCCAGCAGCGCCCCGGGACAGGGTTCCTACGAGCAGTACTTC. It encodes CASSAPGQGSYEQYF.

The chain employs TRBV6-5 and TRBJ1-6, with D uncertain. The CDR3 has 14 residues. Trimming took off 6 bases at V and 7 bases at J, with 13 bases between the two ends. Germline assignment: CDR1 MNHEY and CDR2 SVGAGI. CDR3 loop: CASRQPVGNSPLHF. CDR3 in DNA: TGTGCCAGCAGACAACCCGTCGGGAATTCACCCCTCCACTTT.

V and J are TRBV4-1 and TRBJ1-2; the match to TRBD1 covers 8 bases. This CDR3 spans 18 amino acids. J gave up 6 bases and V 4 bases, and 19 bases lay outside the gene matches. CDR1 is MGHRA, CDR2 YSYEKL, per germline. The DNA for the CDR3 is TGCGCCAGCAGCCGCGGAAGGGTTCACAGGGGGTCGGAGGATGGCTACACCTTC. It translates to CASSRGRVHRGSEDGYTF.

CDR3 region: CARKGQGPTDTQYF. The DNA of the CDR3 is TGTGCCAGAAAGGGACAGGGGCCAACAGATACGCAGTATTTT. The V call is TRBV30, the J call TRBJ2-3; TRBD1 agrees at 10 bases. Per the germline V gene, CDR1 is GTSNPN and CDR2 is SVGIG (reference sequence). V trimming: 8 bases; J trimming: 3 bases; junction bases outside the gene matches: 8. The CDR3 runs to 14 residues.

This rearrangement joins TRBV5-4 to TRBJ2-1; 16 bases match TRBD2. This CDR3 spans 18 amino acids. Germline V gene data show CDR1 as SGHNT and CDR2 as YYREEE (reference sequence). V gave up 2 bases and J gave up 2 bases; unmatched junction bases: 4. DNA for the CDR3: TGTGCCAGCAGCTTCGGGACTAGCGGGGGGGCCCCCTACAATGAGCAGTTCTTC. It yields the protein CASSFGTSGGAPYNEQFF. Full variable domain (outside the CDR3, taken from reference TRBV5-4 and TRBJ2-1): ETGVTQSPTHLIKTRGQQVTLRCSSQSGHNTVSWYQQALGQGPQFIFQYYREEENGRGNFPPRFSGLQFPNYSSELNVNALELDDSALYLCASSFGTSGGAPYNEQFFGPGTRLTVL.

The chain combines TRBV5-6 with TRBJ1-1, with 8 bases lining up with TRBD1. The CDR3 sequence is 17 residues long. CDR1 and CDR2 (germline): SGHDT, YYEEEE. V shed 4 bases and J 4 bases; nucleotides not matched to a gene: 15. CDR3 bases: TGTGCCAGCAGCCCGACAGGGGCAACCGTGGGAAGCACTGAAGCTTTCTTT. It codes for CASSPTGATVGSTEAFF.

The V gene is TRBV11-3, the J gene TRBJ2-7, with TRBD2 matching 9 bases. CDR3 length: 15 residues. The V gene's germline CDR1 is SGHNT and CDR2 YENEEA. The V gene end was trimmed by 5 bases and the J gene end by 6 bases; junction bases not matched to a gene: 11. CDR3 in amino acids: CASSPSAGGRSEQYF. In DNA, the CDR3 is TGTGCCAGCAGCCCATCGGCGGGGGGGCGCAGCGAGCAGTACTTC.

The chain recombines TRBV6-5 with TRBJ1-5; possibly TRBD1 for D (5 bases). The CDR3 extends over 12 amino acids. Trimming shortened V by 6 bases and J by 7 bases, and 10 bases separated the two germline ends. Looked up from germline, CDR1 is MNHEY and CDR2 is SVGAGI. The CDR3 DNA reads TGTGCCAGCAGCCGGTGGGGCCAGCCCCAGCATTTT. Translated: CASSRWGQPQHF.

Here the CDR3 reads CASVGGVETEAFF. CDR3 nucleotides: TGTGCCAGCGTTGGAGGGGTTGAGACTGAAGCTTTCTTT. The chain links TRBV2 to TRBJ1-1; D possibly corresponds to TRBD1 (5 bases). This CDR3 is 13 amino acids long. From germline, CDR1 is SNHLY and CDR2 FYNNEI. The germline V and J ends were trimmed by 8 bases and 5 bases, with 15 bases remaining between them.

The chain recombines TRBV7-3 with TRBJ1-1; D not resolved. V lost 0 bases to trimming and J lost 3 bases, with 8 bases between them. The germline gives CDR1 SGHTA, CDR2 FQGTGA. This CDR3 has 14 residues. CDR3 loop: CASSLTGRDTEAFF. Here the CDR3 DNA reads TGTGCCAGCAGCTTAACTGGGAGGGACACTGAAGCTTTCTTT.